This section outlines one T cell receptor beta chain sequence together with its context. Its antigen is unidentified. This record comes from a study of blood T cells in healthy people across ages. Study-wide findings and caveats: In these data, TCR beta diversity tracked strongly with naive T cell percentage. The recorded TCR beta diversity per million T cells decreased in a roughly linear manner with age. Both higher diversity and more naive CD4+ cells marked long-lived donors when set against aged donors.

Then a second PCR, running roughly 7 to 11 cycles, was carried out with a sample-barcoded 5' primer and a J-beta primer mix. Tagging of each cDNA molecule was performed by a template-switch adaptor with 12 random nucleotides. TCRdb itself ran the 5' RACE reads through MiXCR, one entry per CDR3 protein. The repertoire holds approximately 820,000 distinct CDR3 sequences, with around two fifths as singletons. J gave up 6 bases and V 2 bases, and 7 bases lay outside the gene matches. The CDR3 spans 14 residues. Germline CDR1 SGHRS, CDR2 YFSETQ. The clonotype comes from a man aged 55 to 70 in good health. The chain has TRBV5-1 and TRBJ1-1, with TRBD1 identical over 7 bases. The material sequenced was blood. The CDR3 loop is CASSFTTGEAEAFF. In nucleotides, the CDR3 is TGCGCCAGCAGCTTTACCACAGGGGAGGCTGAAGCTTTCTTT.